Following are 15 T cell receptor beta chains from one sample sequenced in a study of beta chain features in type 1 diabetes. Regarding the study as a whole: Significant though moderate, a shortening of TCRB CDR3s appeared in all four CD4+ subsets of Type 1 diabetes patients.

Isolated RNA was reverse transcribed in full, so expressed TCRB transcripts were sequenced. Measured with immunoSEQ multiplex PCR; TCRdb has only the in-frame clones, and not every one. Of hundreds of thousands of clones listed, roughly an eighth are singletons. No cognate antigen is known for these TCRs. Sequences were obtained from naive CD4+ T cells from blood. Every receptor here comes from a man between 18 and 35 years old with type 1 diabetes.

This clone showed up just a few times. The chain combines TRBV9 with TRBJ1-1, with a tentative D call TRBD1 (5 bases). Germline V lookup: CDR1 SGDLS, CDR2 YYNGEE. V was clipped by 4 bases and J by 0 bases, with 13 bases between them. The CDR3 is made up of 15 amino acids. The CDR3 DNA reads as TGTGCCAGCAGCTCTCCCGGGACGGTGAACACTGAAGCTTTCTTT. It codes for CASSSPGTVNTEAFF.

DNA of the CDR3: TGTGCCAGCAGCGGCAGTGGTCTTGATACGCAGTATTTT. Translating it yields CASSGSGLDTQYF. The genes are TRBV9 and TRBJ2-3; unclear D gene. V lost 3 bases and J lost 6, with 11 bases in between. In germline, CDR1 is SGDLS, CDR2 YYNGEE. This CDR3 has 13 amino acids. Full variable domain (missing parts from reference TRBV9 and TRBJ2-3): DSGVTQTPKHLITATGQRVTLRCSPRSGDLSVYWYQQSLDQGLQFLIQYYNGEERAKGNILERFSAQQFPDLHSELNLSSLELGDSALYFCASSGSGLDTQYFGPGTRLTVL.

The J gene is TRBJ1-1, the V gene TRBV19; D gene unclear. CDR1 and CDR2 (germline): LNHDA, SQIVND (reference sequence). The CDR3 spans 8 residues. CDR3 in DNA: TGTTGGGACACTGAAGCTTTCTTT. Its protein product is CWDTEAFF.

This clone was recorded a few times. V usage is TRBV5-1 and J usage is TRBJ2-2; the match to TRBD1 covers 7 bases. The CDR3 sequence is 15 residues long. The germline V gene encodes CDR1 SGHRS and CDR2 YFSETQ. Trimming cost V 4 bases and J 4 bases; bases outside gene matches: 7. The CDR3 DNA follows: TGCGCCAGCAGCCCGCCGGGACAGACCACCGGGGAGCTGTTTTTT. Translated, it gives CASSPPGQTTGELFF.

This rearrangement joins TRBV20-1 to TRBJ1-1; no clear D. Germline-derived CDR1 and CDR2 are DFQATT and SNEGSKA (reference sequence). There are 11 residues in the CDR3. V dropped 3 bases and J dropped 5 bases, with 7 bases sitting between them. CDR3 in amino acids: CSASSQTEAFF. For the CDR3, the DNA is TGCAGTGCTAGTTCGCAAACTGAAGCTTTCTTT.

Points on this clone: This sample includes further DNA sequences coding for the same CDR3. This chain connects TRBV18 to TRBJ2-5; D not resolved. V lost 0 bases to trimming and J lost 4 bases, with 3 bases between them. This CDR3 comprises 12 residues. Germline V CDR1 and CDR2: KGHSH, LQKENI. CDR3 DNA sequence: TGTGCCAGCTCACCACCCGGAGAGACCCAGTACTTC. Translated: CASSPPGETQYF. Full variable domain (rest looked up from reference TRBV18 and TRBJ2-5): NAGVMQNPRHLVRRRGQEARLRCSPMKGHSHVYWYRQLPEEGLKFMVYLQKENIIDESGMPKERFSAEFPKEGPSILRIQQVVRGDSAAYFCASSPPGETQYFGPGTRLLVL.

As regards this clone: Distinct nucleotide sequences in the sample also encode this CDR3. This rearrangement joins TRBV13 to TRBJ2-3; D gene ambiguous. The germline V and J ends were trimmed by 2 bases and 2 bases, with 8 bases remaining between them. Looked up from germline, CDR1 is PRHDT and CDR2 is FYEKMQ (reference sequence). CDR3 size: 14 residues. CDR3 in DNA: TGTGCCAGCAGCTTATACAGACCCACAGATACGCAGTATTTT. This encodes CASSLYRPTDTQYF.

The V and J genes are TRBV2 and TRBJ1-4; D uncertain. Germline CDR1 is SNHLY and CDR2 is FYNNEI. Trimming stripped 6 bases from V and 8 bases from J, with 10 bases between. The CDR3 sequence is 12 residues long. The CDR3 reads CASRDPREKLFF. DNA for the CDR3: TGTGCCAGCAGAGACCCCAGGGAAAAACTGTTTTTT. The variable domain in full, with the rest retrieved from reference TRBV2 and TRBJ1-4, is EPEVTQTPSHQVTQMGQEVILRCVPISNHLYFYWYRQILGQKVEFLVSFYNNEISEKSEIFDDQFSVERPDGSNFTLKIRSTKLEDSAMYFCASRDPREKLFFGSGTQLSVL.

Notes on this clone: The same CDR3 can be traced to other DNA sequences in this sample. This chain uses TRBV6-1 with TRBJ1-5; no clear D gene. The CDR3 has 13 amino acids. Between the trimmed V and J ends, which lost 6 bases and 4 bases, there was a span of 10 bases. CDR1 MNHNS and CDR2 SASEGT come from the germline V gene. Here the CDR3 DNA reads TGTGCCAGCAGCGTTTCGGGGAATCAGCCCCAGCATTTT. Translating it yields CASSVSGNQPQHF.

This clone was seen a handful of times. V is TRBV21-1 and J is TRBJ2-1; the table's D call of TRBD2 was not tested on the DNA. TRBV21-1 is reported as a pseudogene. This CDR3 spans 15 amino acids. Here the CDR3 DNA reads TGTGCCAGCAGCCCGGATCGCGGGGTTATGAATGAGCAGTTCTTC. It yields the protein CASSPDRGVMNEQFF.

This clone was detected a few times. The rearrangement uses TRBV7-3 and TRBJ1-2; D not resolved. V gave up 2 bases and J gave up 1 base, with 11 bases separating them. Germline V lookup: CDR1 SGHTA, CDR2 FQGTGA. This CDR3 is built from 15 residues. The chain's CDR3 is CASSLSRTGNYGYTF. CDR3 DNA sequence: TGTGCCAGCAGCTTATCCCGCACGGGTAACTATGGCTACACCTTC.

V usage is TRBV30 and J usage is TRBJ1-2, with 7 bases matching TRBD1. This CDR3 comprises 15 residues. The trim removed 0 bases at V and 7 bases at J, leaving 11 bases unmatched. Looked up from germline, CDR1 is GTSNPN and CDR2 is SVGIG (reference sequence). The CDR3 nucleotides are TGTGCCTGGAGTGTACAGGGGAAGAAAGTTGGTGGCTACACCTTC. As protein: CAWSVQGKKVGGYTF.

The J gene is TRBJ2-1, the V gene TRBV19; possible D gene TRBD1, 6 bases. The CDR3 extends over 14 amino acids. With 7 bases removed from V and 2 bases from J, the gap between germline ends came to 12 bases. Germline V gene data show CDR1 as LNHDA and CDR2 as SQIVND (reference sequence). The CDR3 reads CASTTGRAYNEQFF. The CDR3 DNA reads TGTGCCAGTACAACAGGGAGAGCCTACAATGAGCAGTTCTTC.

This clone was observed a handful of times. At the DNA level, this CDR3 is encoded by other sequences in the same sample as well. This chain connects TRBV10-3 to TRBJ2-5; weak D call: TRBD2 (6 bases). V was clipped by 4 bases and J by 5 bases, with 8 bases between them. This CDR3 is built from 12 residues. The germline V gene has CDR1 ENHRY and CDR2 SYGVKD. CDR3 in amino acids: CAISVGGETQYF. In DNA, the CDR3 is TGTGCCATCAGTGTCGGAGGGGAGACCCAGTACTTC.

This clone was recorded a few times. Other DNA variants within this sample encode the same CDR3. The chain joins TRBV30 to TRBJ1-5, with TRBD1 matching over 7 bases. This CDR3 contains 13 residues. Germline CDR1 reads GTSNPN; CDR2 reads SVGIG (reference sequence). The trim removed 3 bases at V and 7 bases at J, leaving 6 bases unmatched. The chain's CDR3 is CAWSRDSSQPQHF. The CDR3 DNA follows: TGTGCCTGGAGCAGGGACAGCTCCCAGCCCCAGCATTTT.